Sequencing of this TCR beta chain was carried out in a study of cytomegalovirus exposure and HLA in healthy donors listed by TCRdb under 2017. Study-level background: In an earlier analysis of around 540 of the donors, 250 to 350 Gb of sequence data and 100 million or so unique TCR beta sequences from roughly 200 million T cells were reported. All discovery cohort repertoires had been generated using a single sequencing platform. The study profiled the T cell repertoires of around 700 subjects by immunosequencing and related them to cytomegalovirus serostatus. The study aimed to test whether cataloging public T cell receptors could reveal signatures of past pathogen exposure. Around 320 gigabases of sequencing data and tens of millions of unique TCR sequences were included in an early release covering roughly 600 HLA-typed donors. A later analysis re-analyzed previously published TCR beta repertoires from hundreds of donors and added high-resolution HLA genotyping to study TCR occurrence patterns. Besides the first cohort of approximately 670 subjects, a separate validation cohort made up of 120 different subjects was used. An earlier analysis of approximately 500 of the donors applied high-throughput TCR beta sequencing to assess whether each TCR beta V gene segment acted as functional or pseudogenic. Across roughly 420 genotyped donors of the cohort, an average of approximately 240,000 unique TCR beta nucleotide sequences per donor were sequenced, and 15% to 20% of those sequences were non-productive. The later analysis used no new phenotypic data to find candidate immune exposures, relying instead on TCR beta sequences and their occurrence across donors. Among the approximately 420 genotyped donors, around 81% belonged to the genetic ancestry cluster associated with self-reported Caucasian donors. Several DR-DQ haplotypes were handled as single units for association and clustering because linkage in the cohort was strong. High-throughput TCR immunosequencing, statistical association of individual TCRs with disease status, and machine learning were combined to predict cytomegalovirus infection status. Class I and class II HLA loci were covered by the typing at four-digit resolution. Typing coverage varied by locus: 629-630 donors for A, B, C, DRB1 and DQB1; 522 for DQA1; around 570 for DPA1; approximately 490 for DPB1. A later genetic analysis took genome-wide SNP genotypes for about 55% of the 666 donors and used that subset as a discovery cohort. Donor age, sex, ethnicity and CMV serostatus were compiled together with the repertoire data. Beyond this particular receptor, the publication reports: A few of the identified cytomegalovirus-associated TCR beta chains were confirmed in vitro to be specific for cytomegalovirus antigens. The presence/absence analyses assumed that sequencing depth was roughly uniform across donors, and that assumption may not be true. A later analysis associated some 17,000 TCR beta sequences with specific HLA alleles at a false discovery rate of 0.05. Several of the top co-occurrence clusters appeared to be linked to parvovirus B19, influenza, CMV and Epstein-Barr virus, according to a later analysis. In a later analysis, most CMV-associated TCR beta chains were found to appear HLA-restricted, with HLA associations seemingly driven largely by CMV exposure. Across donors, most TCR sequences were observed very rarely, whereas some public TCRs were present in many individuals. Because some donors lacked HLA typing at each locus, the association tests relied only on the typed subset. The study listed 164 TCR beta chains as associated with cytomegalovirus. Strong co-occurrence of HLA alleles, especially DR and DQ, made assigning TCR associations to individual alleles difficult. The only immune exposure information available for the cohort was CMV serostatus. A further reported finding was that TCR beta sequences accurately predicted the HLA-A and HLA-B alleles for most subjects in the first cohort. An earlier analysis of approximately 600 of the donors showed that most TCR beta V segments appeared in productive rearrangements either about 87% or about 30% of the time, which broadly matched IMGT annotations. A cluster of highly shared sequence variants was judged likely to represent a technical artifact of the sequencing pipeline. Some IMGT-functional V segments, including TRBV6-2 and TRBV6-3, could not be distinguished by the 87-base-pair reads and were therefore excluded. V-gene and J-gene trimming of TCR beta chains was associated with a missense DCLRE1C variant in a later genetic analysis, and the association was replicated in an independent cohort. The classifier was reported to diagnose cytomegalovirus status with high specificity and sensitivity in both the original and validation cohorts. In a later genetic analysis, fewer N-insertions in productive TCRs were reported among donors in an Asian-associated ancestry cluster than the roughly 670-donor mean. The cohort was sequenced for TCR beta chains only, and without alpha or paired-chain data the features that could be detected were limited. In a later analysis, HLA-associated TCR beta chains showed more clonal expansion and lower generation probabilities than non-associated chains that were equally common. Linkage disequilibrium might explain the correlated functional status among segregating V segments, but an unknown experimental factor could not be ruled out. Because counts were too low, roughly 16 rarely observed V segments, including chromosome 9 orphons, were excluded from the earlier analysis of around 640 of the donors. In a later analysis, the rate of TCR association differed among HLA loci, with DRB1 alleles having the most associated TCRs and HLA-C alleles having the fewest. The authors suggested that the approach could potentially be extended to other disease states and immunological phenotypes.

On this clone itself: Its antigen remains undetermined. Within one base of it there is no much larger clone, and no base qualities were kept.

In total, over 600 healthy bone marrow donors made up the cohort. At the time of sampling, every cohort member was nominally healthy, though immune exposures that went unrecorded were likely present. The donor was CMV seropositive and belonged to the group of 250 to 300 seropositive cohort members. A peripheral blood sample was collected from each donor, and TCR beta sequencing was performed on peripheral blood mononuclear cells. Genomic DNA extraction from the blood cell samples was performed with the Qiagen DNeasy Blood Extraction Kit. Spanning cysteine to phenylalanine, the CDR3 consists of 14 amino acids. Only the CDR3 part of the read is kept: 42 bases, read in frame from the first base. The germline V gene sets CDR1 to MNHNS and CDR2 to SASEGT. V and J are truncated by 10 bases and 4 bases respectively, leaving an intervening sequence of 16 bases. Library preparation was by the immunoSEQ multiplex PCR assay. A mixture of 60 forward primers for TCR Vbeta segments and 13 reverse primers for TCR Jbeta segments was used in the multiplex PCR. The CDR3 region of rearranged TCR beta genes was amplified from genomic DNA by a multiplex PCR assay. Amplified TCR beta libraries were sequenced as 87-base-pair reads on the Illumina HiSeq System. The study's own analysis went as follows. A later analysis counted approximately 76 million unique TCR beta chains across the 640 or so repertoires, and about 10 million of these chains were shared by at least two donors. Raw reads were error-corrected and collapsed into unique sequences by a nearest-neighbor algorithm in which closely related sequences were merged to remove PCR and sequencing errors. To assign V, D and J gene segments, CDR3 sequences were aligned to IMGT reference sequences. For a sequence to be retained, a match of at least six nucleotides to both a V gene segment and a J gene segment was required. Rearrangements were called productive when the CDR3 lacked stop codons and stayed in frame with V and J; all others were non-productive. CDR3 was defined according to IMGT convention as the region running from the second conserved V-encoded cysteine to the conserved J-encoded phenylalanine. Sequences without an unambiguous match to a single V gene segment were excluded from the earlier analysis of about 600 of the donors. An earlier analysis of around 600 of the donors classified V segments as functional when productive rearrangements were above 56.7% and as segregating when the standard deviation between donors was above 5%. A statistical classification framework was built to diagnose cytomegalovirus status from the catalog of TCR beta chain sequences. In a later analysis, TCR nucleotide sequences were compared against IMGT/GENE-DB human TR gene sequences so that V and J genes could be assigned. In a later analysis, CDR3 sequences and most-parsimonious VDJ recombination scenarios were assigned using the TCRdist pipeline. In a later analysis, each TCR beta chain was defined by its CDR3 amino acid sequence together with its V-gene family, and reads lacking a unique V-gene family were excluded. To address suspected cross-contamination and a sequencing artifact, a later analysis removed 592 highly shared, low-generation-probability nucleotide sequences. A later analysis calculated a clonal expansion index for each public chain from normalized within-repertoire ranks of inferred template counts. A later analysis computed generation probabilities with a VDJ recombination model fitted to out-of-frame rearrangements, and checked the results against IGoR. In a later analysis, TCR-TCR, TCR-HLA and TCR-CMV co-occurrence was scored with hypergeometric tests, and a repertoire-size bias correction was applied to TCR pairs. To estimate false discovery rates, a later analysis permuted the HLA or CMV assignments 20 times. In a later analysis, co-occurring TCRs were grouped using DBSCAN, with TCRdist sequence similarity added in when clustering inside HLA-allele-positive subsets. Repertoires with fewer than 30,000 or more than 120,000 public chains were left out of co-occurrence clustering, as were about five repertoires with anomalous nucleotide sharing. The table comes from immuneACCESS by way of TCRdb, which keeps in-frame sequences with V and J called. Part of the clones is missing from these tables; in studies checked, under half for an unresolved V gene and the rest for unknown reasons. V and J calls and clone size come straight from that table; D and trimming were deduced from the DNA. The sample table contains 95,000 to 150,000 clones; only one count was recorded for around 70% of them. The ten biggest clones cover 4% of the sample.

This chain joins TRBV6-1 to TRBJ2-2, and the D gene may be TRBD2, 5 bases matching. The sequence came from a man aged 40-49 years in good health and CMV-seropositive. The sequenced sample consisted of PBMCs. CDR3 loop: CATDVGVGTGELFF. The nucleotides are TGTGCCACCGACGTCGGGGTAGGCACCGGGGAGCTGTTTTTT.